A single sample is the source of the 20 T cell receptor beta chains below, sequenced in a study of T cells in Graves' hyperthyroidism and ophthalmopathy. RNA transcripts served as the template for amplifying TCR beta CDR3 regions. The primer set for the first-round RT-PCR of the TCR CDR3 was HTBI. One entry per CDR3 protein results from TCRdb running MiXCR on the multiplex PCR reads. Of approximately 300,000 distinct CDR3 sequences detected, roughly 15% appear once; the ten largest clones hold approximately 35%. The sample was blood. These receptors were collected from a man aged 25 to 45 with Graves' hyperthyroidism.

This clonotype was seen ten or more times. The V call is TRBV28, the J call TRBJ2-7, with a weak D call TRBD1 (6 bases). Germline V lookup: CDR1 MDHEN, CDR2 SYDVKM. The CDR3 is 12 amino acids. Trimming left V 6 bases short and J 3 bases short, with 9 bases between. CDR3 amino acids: CASRRGNYEQYF. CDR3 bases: TGTGCCAGCAGAAGGGGGAACTACGAGCAGTACTTC.

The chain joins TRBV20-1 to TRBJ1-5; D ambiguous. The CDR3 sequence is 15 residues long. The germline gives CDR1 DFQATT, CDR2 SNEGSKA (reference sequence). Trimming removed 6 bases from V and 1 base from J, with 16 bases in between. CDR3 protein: CSAIPTGVSNQPQHF. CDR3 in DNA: TGCAGTGCCATACCGACCGGGGTCAGCAATCAGCCCCAGCATTTT.

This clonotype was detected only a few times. The CDR3 nucleotides read TGCGCCAGCAGCAGCGTATCAGGGCCCCTCCTGGCTAATGAAAAACTGTTTTTT. Protein product: CASSSVSGPLLANEKLFF. The chain employs TRBV4-1 and TRBJ1-4; D possibly corresponds to TRBD1 (5 bases). The CDR3 spans 18 residues. V lost 5 bases and J 3 bases, leaving 22 bases between the germline ends. CDR1 is MGHRA, CDR2 YSYEKL, per germline.

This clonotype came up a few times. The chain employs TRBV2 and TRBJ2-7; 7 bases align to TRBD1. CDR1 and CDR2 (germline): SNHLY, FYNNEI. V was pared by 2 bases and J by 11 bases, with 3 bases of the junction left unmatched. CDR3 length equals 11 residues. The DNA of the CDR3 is TGTGCCAGCAGTGAATGGGACAGAGAGTACTTC. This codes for CASSEWDREYF.

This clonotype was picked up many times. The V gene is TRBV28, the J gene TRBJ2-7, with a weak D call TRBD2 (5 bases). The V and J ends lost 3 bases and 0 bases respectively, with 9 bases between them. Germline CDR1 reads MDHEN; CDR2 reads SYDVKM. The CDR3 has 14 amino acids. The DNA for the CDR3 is TGTGCCAGCAGTTTTCGGGGTTTCTCCTACGAGCAGTACTTC. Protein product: CASSFRGFSYEQYF.

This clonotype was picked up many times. The CDR3 loop is CASSLGLAGGGHEQFF. In nucleotides, the CDR3 is TGTGCCAGCAGCTTAGGGCTAGCGGGAGGTGGACATGAGCAGTTCTTC. The chain recombines TRBV7-3 with TRBJ2-1, with TRBD2 identical over 11 bases. This CDR3 spans 16 amino acids. The germline V gene has CDR1 SGHTA and CDR2 FQGTGA. Trimming at V came to 2 bases and at J to 8 bases, leaving 8 bases not matched to a gene. The whole variable domain, filled in from reference TRBV7-3 and TRBJ2-1, reads GAGVSQTPSNKVTEKGKYVELRCDPISGHTALYWYRQSLGQGPEFLIYFQGTGAADDSGLPNDRFFAVRPEGSVSTLKIQRTERGDSAVYLCASSLGLAGGGHEQFFGPGTRLTVL.

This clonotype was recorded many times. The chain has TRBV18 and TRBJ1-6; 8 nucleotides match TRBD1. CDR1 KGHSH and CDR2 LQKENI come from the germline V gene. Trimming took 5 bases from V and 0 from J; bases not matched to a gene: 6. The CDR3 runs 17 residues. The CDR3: CASSWDRPSSYNSPLHF. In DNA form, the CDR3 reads TGTGCCAGCTCATGGGACAGGCCTAGCTCCTATAATTCACCCCTCCACTTT.

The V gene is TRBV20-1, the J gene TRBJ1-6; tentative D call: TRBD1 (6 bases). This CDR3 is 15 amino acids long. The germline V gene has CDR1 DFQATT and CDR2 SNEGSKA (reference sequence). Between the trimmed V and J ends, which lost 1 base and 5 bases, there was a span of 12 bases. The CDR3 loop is CSARVGGANNSPLHF. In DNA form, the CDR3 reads TGCAGTGCTAGAGTAGGGGGGGCCAATAATTCACCCCTCCACTTT.

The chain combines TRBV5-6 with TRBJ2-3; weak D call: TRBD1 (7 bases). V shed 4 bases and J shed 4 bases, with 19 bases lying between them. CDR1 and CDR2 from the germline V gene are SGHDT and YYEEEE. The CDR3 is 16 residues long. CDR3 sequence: CASSPTRQGGADTQYF. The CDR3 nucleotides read TGTGCCAGCAGCCCGACGAGACAGGGAGGCGCAGATACGCAGTATTTT.

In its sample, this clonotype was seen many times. CDR3 region: CATSDSGRNSYNEQFF. CDR3 nucleotide sequence: TGTGCCACCAGTGATTCGGGGAGGAACTCCTACAATGAGCAGTTCTTC. This sequence joins TRBV24-1 and TRBJ2-1, with a tentative D call TRBD2 (6 bases). The CDR3 loop spans 16 amino acids. Germline values: CDR1 KGHDR, CDR2 SFDVKD. V shed 2 bases and J shed 0 bases, with 10 bases lying between them.

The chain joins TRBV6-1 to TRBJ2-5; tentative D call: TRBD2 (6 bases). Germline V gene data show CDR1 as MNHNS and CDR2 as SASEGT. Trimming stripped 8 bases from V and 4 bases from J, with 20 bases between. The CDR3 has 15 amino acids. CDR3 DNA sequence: TGTGCCAGCTCCTCAGACGGAGGGACTCGAGAGACCCAGTACTTC. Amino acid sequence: CASSSDGGTRETQYF.

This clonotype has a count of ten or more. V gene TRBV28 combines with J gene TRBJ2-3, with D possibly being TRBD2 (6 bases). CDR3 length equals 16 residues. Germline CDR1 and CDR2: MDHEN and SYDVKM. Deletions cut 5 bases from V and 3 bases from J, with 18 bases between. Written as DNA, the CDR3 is TGTGCCAGCAGTCTTAATGGGGGGATTTCGACAGATACGCAGTATTTT. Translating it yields CASSLNGGISTDTQYF.

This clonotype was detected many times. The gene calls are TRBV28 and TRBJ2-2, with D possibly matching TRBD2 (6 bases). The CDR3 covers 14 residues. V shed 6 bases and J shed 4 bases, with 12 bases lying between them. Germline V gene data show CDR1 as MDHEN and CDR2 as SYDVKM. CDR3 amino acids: CASSPNSGTGELFF. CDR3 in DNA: TGTGCCAGCAGCCCCAATAGCGGCACCGGGGAGCTGTTTTTT.

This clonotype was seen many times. Written as DNA, the CDR3 is TGTGCCTGGAGTGGATGGGACAGACTGGGGACCGGGGAGCTGTTTTTT. It is translated as CAWSGWDRLGTGELFF. This chain joins TRBV30 and TRBJ2-2, with 7 bases matching TRBD1. V lost 1 base and J lost 5; bases outside the gene matches: 10. Germline CDR1 and CDR2: GTSNPN and SVGIG (reference sequence). The CDR3 runs to 16 residues.

The CDR3 is CATSSLPGGYSNQPQHF. The CDR3 bases are TGTGCCACCAGCAGCCTCCCAGGGGGATATAGCAATCAGCCCCAGCATTTT. The chain joins TRBV15 to TRBJ1-5; 7 nucleotides line up with TRBD1. Germline CDR1 LNHNV, CDR2 YYDKDF (reference sequence). The CDR3 runs 17 residues. V lost 3 bases and J lost 0; bases outside the gene matches: 8.

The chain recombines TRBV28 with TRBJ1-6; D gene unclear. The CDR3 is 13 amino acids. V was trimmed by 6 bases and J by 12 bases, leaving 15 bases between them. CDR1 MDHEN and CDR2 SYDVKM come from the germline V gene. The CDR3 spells CASSPPARRPLHF. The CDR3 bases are TGTGCCAGCAGCCCCCCGGCTCGTCGACCCCTCCACTTT. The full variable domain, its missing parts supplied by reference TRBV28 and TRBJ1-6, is DVKVTQSSRYLVKRTGEKVFLECVQDMDHENMFWYRQDPGLGLRLIYFSYDVKMKEKGDIPEGYSVSREKKERFSLILESASTNQTSMYLCASSPPARRPLHFGNGTRLTVT.

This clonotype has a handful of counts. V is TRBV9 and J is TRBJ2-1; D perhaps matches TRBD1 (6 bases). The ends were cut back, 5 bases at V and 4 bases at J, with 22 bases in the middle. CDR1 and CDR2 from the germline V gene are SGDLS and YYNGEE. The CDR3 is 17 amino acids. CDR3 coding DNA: TGTGCCAGCAGTCTAACCCTGTCGACAGGCAAATACAATGAGCAGTTCTTC. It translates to CASSLTLSTGKYNEQFF.

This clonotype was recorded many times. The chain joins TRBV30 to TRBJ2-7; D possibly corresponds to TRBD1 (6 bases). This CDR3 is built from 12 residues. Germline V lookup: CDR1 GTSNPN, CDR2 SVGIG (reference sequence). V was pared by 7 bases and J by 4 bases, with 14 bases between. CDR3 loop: CASSRGWYEQYF. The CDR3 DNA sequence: TGTGCCTCGAGCAGGGGATGGTACGAGCAGTACTTC.

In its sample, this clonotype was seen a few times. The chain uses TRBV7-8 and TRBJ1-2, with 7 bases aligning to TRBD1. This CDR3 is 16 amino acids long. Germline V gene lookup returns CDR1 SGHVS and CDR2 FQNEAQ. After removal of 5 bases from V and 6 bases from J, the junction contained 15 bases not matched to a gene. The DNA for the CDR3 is TGTGCCAGCAGCGCCGGGGTTAAGGGGGCCCTGCATGGCTACACCTTC. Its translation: CASSAGVKGALHGYTF.

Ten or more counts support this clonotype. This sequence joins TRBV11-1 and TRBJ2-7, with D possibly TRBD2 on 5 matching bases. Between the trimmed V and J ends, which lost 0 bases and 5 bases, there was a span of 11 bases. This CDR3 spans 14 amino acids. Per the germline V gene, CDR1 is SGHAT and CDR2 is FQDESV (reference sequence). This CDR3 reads CASSLARANDEQYF. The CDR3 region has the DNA TGTGCCAGCAGCTTAGCGAGGGCCAACGACGAGCAGTACTTC.